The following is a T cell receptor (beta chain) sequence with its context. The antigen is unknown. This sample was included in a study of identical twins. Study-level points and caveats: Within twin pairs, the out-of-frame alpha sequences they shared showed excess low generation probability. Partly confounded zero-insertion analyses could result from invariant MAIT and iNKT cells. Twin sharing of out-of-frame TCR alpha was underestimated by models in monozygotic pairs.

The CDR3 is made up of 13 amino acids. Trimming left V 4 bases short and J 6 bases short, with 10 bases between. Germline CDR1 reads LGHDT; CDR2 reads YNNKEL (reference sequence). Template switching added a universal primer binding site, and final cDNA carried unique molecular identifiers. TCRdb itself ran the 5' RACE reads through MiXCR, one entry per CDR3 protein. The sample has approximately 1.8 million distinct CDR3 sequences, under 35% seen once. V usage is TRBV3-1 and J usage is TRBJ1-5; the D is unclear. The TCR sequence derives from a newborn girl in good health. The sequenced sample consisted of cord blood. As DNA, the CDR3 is TGTGCCAGCAGCCGCGGGGTGGGTCAGCCCCAGCATTTT. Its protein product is CASSRGVGQPQHF.